Each of the 22 T cell receptor beta chains below was sequenced from the same sample in a study of spatial heterogeneity in lung cancer. TCRdb re-called the 5' RACE reads with MiXCR, one entry per CDR3 protein. The sample lists 11,000 or so distinct CDR3 sequences; 3.9% were seen once. Specified time point: sample taken at primary tumor resection. TCRs were sequenced from unsorted whole RNA of tumor, nontumor lung or PBMC. The sequences come from normal lung tissue next to the tumor, collected at surgery. The receptors originated from a male donor with early-stage non-small cell lung cancer.

The table lists this clonotype with many counts. The V and J genes are TRBV20-1 and TRBJ1-2; the D gene is possibly TRBD1 (6 bases). This CDR3 has 13 residues. The germline V gene has CDR1 DFQATT and CDR2 SNEGSKA (reference sequence). V lost 0 bases and J lost 4, with 9 bases in between. Here the CDR3 reads CSARDTGLYGYTF. In nucleotides, the CDR3 is TGCAGTGCTAGAGACACAGGGCTCTATGGCTACACCTTC.

This clonotype has a count of ten or more. The chain has TRBV6-5 and TRBJ1-2; 7 positions match TRBD1. V was clipped by 9 bases and J by 4 bases; unmatched bases: 5. CDR3 length: 12 amino acids. Germline loops: CDR1 MNHEY, CDR2 SVGAGI. In DNA, the CDR3 is TGTGCCAGTCTCGACAGGGCCTATGGCTACACCTTC. This gives the protein CASLDRAYGYTF.

The sample holds many counts of this clonotype. V usage is TRBV11-2 and J usage is TRBJ2-1, with D hard to call. CDR3 length equals 13 residues. Germline CDR1 is SGHAT and CDR2 is FQNNGV. V lost 0 bases, J lost 8 bases, and 8 bases lay in between. The CDR3 loop is CASSLDRGDEQFF. CDR3 nucleotides: TGTGCCAGCAGCTTAGATCGTGGTGATGAGCAGTTCTTC. Supplemented by reference TRBV11-2 and TRBJ2-1, the full variable domain reads EAGVAQSPRYKIIEKRQSVAFWCNPISGHATLYWYQQILGQGPKLLIQFQNNGVVDDSQLPKDRFSAERLKGVDSTLKIQPAKLEDSAVYLCASSLDRGDEQFFGPGTRLTVL.

This clonotype appeared many times. The chain couples TRBV7-8 to TRBJ2-3; D is possibly TRBD1 (6 bases). The germline V and J ends were trimmed by 1 base and 7 bases, with 15 bases remaining between them. The CDR3 runs 15 residues. Germline V lookup: CDR1 SGHVS, CDR2 FQNEAQ. CDR3 loop: CASSLVAGDEHTQYF. The CDR3 nucleotides are TGTGCCAGCAGCTTAGTTGCAGGGGACGAACATACGCAGTATTTT.

This clonotype was seen ten or more times. The chain has TRBV28 and TRBJ1-1, with D possibly being TRBD1 (5 bases). Trimming pared 6 bases from V and 4 bases from J, leaving 12 bases between. CDR1 and CDR2 from the germline V gene are MDHEN and SYDVKM. This CDR3 is 13 amino acids long. The CDR3 nucleotides read TGTGCCAGCAGCCCCTGGGGGGGCACTGAAGCTTTCTTT. It yields the protein CASSPWGGTEAFF.

By share of the sample, this clonotype is medium-sized. The chain uses TRBV12-3 or TRBV12-4 and TRBJ2-3, with D unresolved. The CDR3 consists of 13 residues. The germline V and J ends were trimmed by 0 bases and 6 bases, with 7 bases remaining between them. CDR3 region: CASSLAQADTQYF. In nucleotides, the CDR3 is TGTGCCAGCAGTTTAGCGCAGGCGGATACGCAGTATTTT.

This clonotype was found many times. This chain uses TRBV5-1 with TRBJ1-5; weak D call: TRBD1 (6 bases). Germline V lookup: CDR1 SGHRS, CDR2 YFSETQ. Trimming left V 7 bases short and J 5 bases short, with 16 bases between. The CDR3 covers 14 residues. CDR3 nucleotide sequence: TGCGCCAGCGCCGAAGGGGGTCAGGATCAGCCCCAGCATTTT. Translated, it gives CASAEGGQDQPQHF.

The table lists this clonotype with many counts. The rearrangement uses TRBV20-1 and TRBJ1-1, with no clear D. This CDR3 is 12 amino acids long. V was shortened by 5 bases and J by 1 base, with 8 bases between the two germline ends. Germline values: CDR1 DFQATT, CDR2 SNEGSKA (reference sequence). In DNA, the CDR3 is TGCAGTGCTGTCCGAGGGAACACTGAAGCTTTCTTT. This sequence encodes CSAVRGNTEAFF.

By share, this clonotype counts as medium-sized. The chain is built from TRBV5-1 and TRBJ1-1, with no clear D. The germline gives CDR1 SGHRS, CDR2 YFSETQ. This CDR3 contains 13 residues. V was shortened by 4 bases and J by 5 bases, with 12 bases between the two germline ends. The CDR3 DNA reads TGCGCCAGCAGCGCAGATTACTCTACTGAAGCTTTCTTT. Protein: CASSADYSTEAFF. The variable domain in full, completed from reference TRBV5-1 and TRBJ1-1, reads KAGVTQTPRYLIKTRGQQVTLSCSPISGHRSVSWYQQTPGQGLQFLFEYFSETQRNKGNFPGRFSGRQFSNSRSEMNVSTLELGDSALYLCASSADYSTEAFFGQGTRLTVV.

This clonotype was seen many times. The chain joins TRBV20-1 to TRBJ2-7, with a tentative D call TRBD1 (6 bases). From germline, CDR1 is DFQATT and CDR2 SNEGSKA (reference sequence). The CDR3 is 12 residues long. V was clipped by 6 bases and J by 3 bases, with 12 bases between them. CDR3: CSASRGYYEQYF. The CDR3 coding sequence is TGCAGTGCATCGAGGGGGTACTACGAGCAGTACTTC.

This clonotype is termed medium-sized. The gene calls are TRBV20-1 and TRBJ2-1; D is uncertain. CDR1 DFQATT and CDR2 SNEGSKA come from the germline V gene (reference sequence). The CDR3 loop spans 12 amino acids. V was trimmed by 6 bases and J by 5 bases, leaving 11 bases between them. The CDR3 bases are TGCAGTGCGATTCCTAAGAACAATGAGCAGTTCTTC. Protein: CSAIPKNNEQFF.

This clonotype has a count of ten or more. The rearrangement uses TRBV3-1 and TRBJ2-1; 9 nucleotides match TRBD2. The CDR3 length is 15 residues. Germline-derived CDR1 and CDR2 are LGHDT and YNNKEL (reference sequence). Trimming at V came to 4 bases and at J to 12 bases, leaving 13 bases not matched to a gene. CDR3 coding DNA: TGTGCCAGCAGCCTGGGGACTAGCCTGGGGACCGTGCAGTTCTTC. Translation gives CASSLGTSLGTVQFF.

This clonotype qualifies as medium-sized (0.01 to 0.1%). This chain links TRBV19 with TRBJ2-1; tentatively, D is TRBD1 or TRBD2 (6 bases each). Germline V gene data show CDR1 as LNHDA and CDR2 as SQIVND (reference sequence). V lost 6 bases and J lost 0, with 12 bases in between. CDR3 length: 15 residues. CDR3 DNA: TGTGCCAGTAGGAAAGGAGGGGGCTCCTACAATGAGCAGTTCTTC. It translates to CASRKGGGSYNEQFF.

This clonotype came up many times. The gene calls are TRBV7-8 and TRBJ1-3; TRBD1 matches 9 bases. Germline-derived CDR1 and CDR2 are SGHVS and FQNEAQ. J lost 9 bases, V lost 5 bases, and 14 bases had no gene match. The CDR3 covers 16 residues. CDR3 protein: CASSPTPGTGLGTIYF. CDR3 nucleotides: TGTGCCAGCAGCCCAACCCCAGGGACAGGGCTTGGCACCATATATTTT.

This clonotype qualifies as large. The chain couples TRBV27 to TRBJ1-6, with 11 nucleotides matching TRBD1. The length of the CDR3 is 18 residues. With 4 bases clipped from V and 1 base from J, the junction kept 6 bases outside the gene matches. Germline V gene lookup returns CDR1 MNHEY and CDR2 SMNVEV (reference sequence). The CDR3 DNA sequence: TGTGCCAGCAGTTCCTGGACAGGGGGCGAATCCTATAATTCACCCCTCCACTTT. Its protein product is CASSSWTGGESYNSPLHF.

This clonotype was observed many times. J is TRBJ1-1 and V is TRBV6-6; possibly TRBD1 for D (5 bases). Germline CDR1 is MNHNY and CDR2 is SVGAGI (reference sequence). Trimming took off 0 bases at V and 14 bases at J, with 16 bases between the two ends. This CDR3 has 13 amino acids. CDR3 nucleotide sequence: TGTGCCAGCAGTTACTCAGAGGGGAAACACTCCTTCTTT. As protein: CASSYSEGKHSFF.

This clonotype was seen at least ten times. The rearrangement joins TRBV12-3 or TRBV12-4 to TRBJ2-1, with D unclear. Trimming shortened V by 5 bases and J by 7 bases, and 18 bases separated the two germline ends. The CDR3 sequence is 15 residues long. The CDR3 reads CASSPTGGWGNEQFF. CDR3 nucleotide sequence: TGTGCCAGCAGTCCGACGGGCGGCTGGGGAAATGAGCAGTTCTTC.

The chain combines TRBV4-1 with TRBJ2-1; weak D call: TRBD1 (5 bases). Trimming cost V 4 bases and J 0 bases, with 10 bases left between them. This CDR3 is 15 amino acids long. From germline, CDR1 is MGHRA and CDR2 YSYEKL. Here the CDR3 reads CASSPVTDSYNEQFF. CDR3 sequence (DNA): TGCGCCAGCAGCCCCGTGACAGACTCCTACAATGAGCAGTTCTTC.

This chain links TRBV27 with TRBJ1-2; 7 bases align to TRBD1. Germline CDR1 MNHEY, CDR2 SMNVEV (reference sequence). The CDR3 length is 14 residues. V lost 2 bases, J lost 5 bases, and 5 bases stayed unmatched. CDR3 residues: CASSLAGQKYGYTF. As DNA, the CDR3 is TGTGCCAGCAGTTTAGCGGGACAGAAGTATGGCTACACCTTC.

In this sample, this clonotype turned up many times. The genes are TRBV29-1 and TRBJ1-1; no clear D gene. Trimming took 3 bases from V and 2 from J, leaving 7 bases between them. This CDR3 has 12 amino acids. CDR1 is SQVTM, CDR2 ANQGSEA, per germline. The CDR3 region is CSVEGSNTEAFF. The CDR3 nucleotides read TGCAGCGTTGAGGGCAGCAACACTGAAGCTTTCTTT.

This clonotype is deemed medium-sized. This chain uses TRBV6-4 with TRBJ2-2, with 12 nucleotides matching TRBD2. V lost 6 bases to trimming and J lost 6 bases; unmatched junction nucleotides: 5. Per the germline V gene, CDR1 is MRHNA and CDR2 is SNTAGT. The CDR3 has 15 amino acids. CDR3 in amino acids: CASRKTSGSPGELFF. CDR3 nucleotide sequence: TGTGCCAGCAGGAAGACTAGCGGGAGCCCCGGGGAGCTGTTTTTT.

This clonotype has more than one count but fewer than ten. The chain is built from TRBV7-9 and TRBJ1-4; TRBD1 agrees at 10 bases. Germline values: CDR1 SEHNR, CDR2 FQNEAQ (reference sequence). The V segment lost 5 bases and the J segment 11 bases; nucleotides outside the gene matches: 5. This CDR3 has 13 amino acids. The chain's CDR3 is CASSAQDRGKLFF. The CDR3 coding sequence is TGTGCCAGCAGCGCCCAGGACAGGGGGAAACTGTTTTTT.